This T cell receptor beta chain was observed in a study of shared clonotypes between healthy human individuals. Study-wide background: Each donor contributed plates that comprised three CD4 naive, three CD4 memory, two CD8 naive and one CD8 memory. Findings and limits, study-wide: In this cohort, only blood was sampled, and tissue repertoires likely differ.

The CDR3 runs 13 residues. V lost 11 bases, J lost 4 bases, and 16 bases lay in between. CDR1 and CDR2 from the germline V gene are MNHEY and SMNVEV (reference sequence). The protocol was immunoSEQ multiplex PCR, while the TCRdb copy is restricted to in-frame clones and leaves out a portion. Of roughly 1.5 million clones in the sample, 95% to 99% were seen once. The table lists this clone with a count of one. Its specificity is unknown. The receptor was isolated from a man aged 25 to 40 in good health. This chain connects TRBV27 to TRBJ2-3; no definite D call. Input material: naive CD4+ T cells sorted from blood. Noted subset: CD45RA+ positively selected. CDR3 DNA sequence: TGTGCCGCCATGCGAATTCCTTCAGATACGCAGTATTTT. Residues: CAAMRIPSDTQYF.